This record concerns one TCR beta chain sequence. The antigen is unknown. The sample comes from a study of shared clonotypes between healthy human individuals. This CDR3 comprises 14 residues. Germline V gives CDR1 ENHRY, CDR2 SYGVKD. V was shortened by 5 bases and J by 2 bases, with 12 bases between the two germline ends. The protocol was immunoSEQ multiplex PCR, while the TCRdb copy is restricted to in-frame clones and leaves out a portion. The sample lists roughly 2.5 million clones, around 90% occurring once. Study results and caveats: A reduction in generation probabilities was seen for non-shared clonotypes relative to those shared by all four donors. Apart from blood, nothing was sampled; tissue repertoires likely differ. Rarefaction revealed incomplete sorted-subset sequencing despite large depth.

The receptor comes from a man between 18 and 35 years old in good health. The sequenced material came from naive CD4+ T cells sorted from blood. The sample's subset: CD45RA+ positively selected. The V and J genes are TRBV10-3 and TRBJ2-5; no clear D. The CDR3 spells CAISRNSIQETQYF. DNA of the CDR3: TGTGCCATCAGTCGGAACTCAATTCAAGAGACCCAGTACTTC.